This T cell receptor beta chain was retrieved from a study of cytomegalovirus exposure and HLA in healthy donors (dated by TCRdb to 2016 to 2017). About the full investigation: An earlier analysis of roughly 500 of the donors reported 250 to 300 Gb of sequence data and 95 million to 140 million unique TCR beta sequences obtained from about 180 million T cells. An early release covering approximately 600 HLA-typed donors comprised about 300 gigabases of sequencing data and roughly 86 million unique TCR sequences. The genetic ancestry cluster associated with self-reported Caucasian donors included about 81% of the roughly 360 genotyped donors. The study was designed to test whether signatures of past pathogen exposure could be identified by cataloging public T cell receptors. Using immunosequencing, the study profiled T cell repertoires from around 670 subjects and related those repertoires to cytomegalovirus serostatus. In addition to the first cohort of 666 subjects, a separate validation cohort of approximately 110 different subjects was used. High-throughput TCR immunosequencing, statistical association of individual TCRs with disease status, and machine learning were combined to predict cytomegalovirus infection status. To study patterns of TCR occurrence, a later analysis re-analyzed previously published TCR beta repertoires from 550 to 800 donors and added high-resolution HLA genotyping. In the later analysis, no new phenotypic data were used to find candidate immune exposures; instead, reliance was placed on TCR beta sequences and their occurrence across donors. In an earlier analysis of roughly 580 of the donors, high-throughput TCR beta sequencing was used to judge whether each TCR beta V gene segment behaved as functional or pseudogenic. Donor age, sex, ethnicity and CMV serostatus were compiled alongside the repertoire data. A later genetic analysis used genome-wide SNP genotypes for about 60% of the roughly 700 donors, treating that subset as a discovery cohort. Every discovery cohort repertoire had been produced on one sequencing platform. HLA typing included class I and class II loci at four-digit resolution. Typing coverage varied by locus: roughly 629-640 donors for A, B, C, DRB1 and DQB1; under 550 for DQA1; about 570 for DPA1; roughly 450 for DPB1. Roughly 5 DR-DQ haplotypes were handled as single units for association and clustering, since linkage in the cohort was strong. Across around 400 genotyped donors of the cohort, an average of about 240,000 unique TCR beta nucleotide sequences per donor were sequenced, and approximately 19% of those sequences were non-productive.

Libraries came from the immunoSEQ multiplex PCR assay. A mixture of 60 forward primers for TCR Vbeta segments and 13 reverse primers for TCR Jbeta segments was used in the multiplex PCR. The CDR3 region of rearranged TCR beta genes was amplified from genomic DNA with a multiplex PCR assay. Amplified TCR beta libraries were sequenced as 87-base-pair reads on the Illumina HiSeq System. Concerning the study's data processing: Across the 670 or so repertoires, a later analysis counted approximately 75 million unique TCR beta chains, around 11 million of which were shared by at least two donors. Raw reads were error-corrected and collapsed into unique sequences with a nearest-neighbor algorithm that merged closely related sequences to remove PCR and sequencing errors. CDR3 sequences were aligned to IMGT reference sequences to assign V, D and J gene segments. For a sequence to be retained, a match of at least six nucleotides was required to both a V gene segment and a J gene segment. A rearrangement counted as productive if the CDR3 had no stop codons and remained in frame with V and J, and every other rearrangement counted as non-productive. Following IMGT convention, CDR3 was defined as the stretch from the second conserved V-encoded cysteine to the conserved J-encoded phenylalanine. Sequences without an unambiguous match to a single V gene segment were excluded from the earlier analysis of approximately 600 of the donors. In an earlier analysis of approximately 560 of the donors, a V segment was called functional when productive rearrangements were above 56.7%, and segregating when the standard deviation between donors exceeded 5%. A statistical classification framework was developed to diagnose cytomegalovirus status using the catalog of TCR beta chain sequences. In a later analysis, TCR nucleotide sequences were compared against IMGT/GENE-DB human TR gene sequences so that V and J genes could be assigned. In a later analysis, CDR3 sequences and most-parsimonious VDJ recombination scenarios were assigned using the TCRdist pipeline. In a later analysis, each TCR beta chain was defined by its CDR3 amino acid sequence together with its V-gene family, and reads without a unique V-gene family were excluded. A later analysis removed 500 to 600 highly shared, low-generation-probability nucleotide sequences to deal with suspected cross-contamination and a sequencing artifact. In a later analysis, a clonal expansion index for each public chain was calculated from normalized within-repertoire ranks of inferred template counts. A later analysis computed generation probabilities with a VDJ recombination model fitted to out-of-frame rearrangements, and checked the results against IGoR. Hypergeometric tests were used in a later analysis to score TCR-TCR, TCR-HLA and TCR-CMV co-occurrence, with a repertoire-size bias correction applied to the TCR pairs. False discovery rates were estimated in a later analysis by permuting HLA or CMV assignments 20 times. In a later analysis, co-occurring TCRs were grouped using DBSCAN, and TCRdist sequence similarity was added for clustering within HLA-allele-positive subsets. For co-occurrence clustering, repertoires with fewer than 30,000 or more than 120,000 public chains were excluded, along with roughly 5 repertoires with anomalous nucleotide sharing. TCRdb took this table from immuneACCESS and kept in-frame rearrangements with V and J called. Such tables lack part of the clones; where checked against another copy, unresolved V genes explain under half of the gap, and the rest is unexplained. The DNA gave D and trimming, while V, J and clone size come from that table. The sample includes roughly 130,000 clones, with roughly 88% observed a single time. The top ten clones comprise more than 1.5% of the sample.

The CDR3 numbers 12 residues from cysteine through phenylalanine. Only CDR3 DNA is held: 36 bases, read in frame from base 1. According to the germline V gene, CDR1 reads SGDLS and CDR2 reads YYNGEE. V and J lose 3 bases and 6 bases, and a span of 9 bases separates them. As regards this clone: What antigen it recognizes has not been identified. No base qualities exist here, and no much larger clone lies one base off it.

Overall study results and their limits: In both the original and validation cohorts, the classifier was reported to diagnose cytomegalovirus status with high specificity and sensitivity. According to a later analysis, TCR association rates differed among HLA loci, with DRB1 alleles showing the most associated TCRs and HLA-C alleles showing the fewest. CMV serostatus was the only immune exposure information available for the cohort. In a later analysis, HLA-associated TCR beta chains showed more clonal expansion and lower generation probabilities than non-associated chains that were equally common. The authors suggested that the approach could potentially be generalized to other disease states and immunological phenotypes. The presence/absence analyses assumed that sequencing depth was roughly uniform across donors, and that assumption may not be true. Because some donors lacked HLA typing at each locus, the association tests relied only on the typed subset. Over 15 rarely observed V segments, including chromosome 9 orphons, were excluded from the earlier analysis of some 590 of the donors because counts were too low. A group of highly shared sequence variants was considered likely to be a technical artifact of the sequencing pipeline. A further reported finding was that TCR beta sequences accurately predicted the HLA-A and HLA-B alleles for most subjects in the first cohort. Most TCR sequences were observed very rarely across donors, whereas some public TCRs were present in many individuals. Several of the top co-occurrence clusters appeared to be linked to parvovirus B19, influenza, CMV and Epstein-Barr virus, according to a later analysis. The study gave a list of 150 to 200 TCR beta chains associated with cytomegalovirus. In this cohort, only TCR beta chains were sequenced, and detectable features were limited by the absence of alpha or paired-chain data. Correlated functional status among segregating V segments might be attributable to linkage disequilibrium, but an unknown experimental factor could not be ruled out. Some IMGT-functional V segments, including TRBV6-2 and TRBV6-3, could not be distinguished by the 87-base-pair reads and were therefore excluded. A later genetic analysis reported fewer N-insertions in productive TCRs among donors in an Asian-associated ancestry cluster than the 666-donor mean. An association between a missense DCLRE1C variant and V-gene and J-gene trimming of TCR beta chains was found in a later genetic analysis and replicated in an independent cohort. In a later analysis, some 18,000 TCR beta sequences were associated with specific HLA alleles at a false discovery rate of 0.05. In vitro tests confirmed that three of the cytomegalovirus-associated TCR beta chains recognize cytomegalovirus antigens. When HLA alleles, especially DR and DQ, strongly co-occurred, attributing TCR associations to individual alleles was difficult. A later analysis found that most CMV-associated TCR beta chains appeared HLA-restricted, with HLA associations seemingly driven largely by CMV exposure. Broadly in line with IMGT annotations, most TCR beta V segments showed up in productive rearrangements about 87% or about 30% of the time in an earlier analysis of a few hundred of the donors.

The cohort comprised around 700 healthy bone marrow donors. Cohort members were all nominally healthy when sampled, although unrecorded immune exposures were likely present. The donor was CMV seronegative and belonged to the group of around 400 seronegative cohort members. Each donor provided a peripheral blood sample, and peripheral blood mononuclear cells were used for TCR beta sequencing. The Qiagen DNeasy Blood Extraction Kit was used to extract genomic DNA from the blood cell samples. The receptor comes from a boy between 5 and 17 years old in good health and CMV-seronegative. Material: PBMCs. The chain was built from TRBV9 and TRBJ1-2; 6 matching bases give a weak D call of TRBD1. The CDR3 protein sequence reads: CASSDRAHGYTF. The nucleotide sequence is given as TGTGCCAGCAGCGACAGGGCCCATGGCTACACCTTC.